This TCR beta chain came from a study of blood T cell repertoires in COVID-19. Study-wide context: Material from acute and convalescent COVID-19 was sourced from the United States, Italy and Spain.

The repertoire was sequenced with immunoSEQ multiplex PCR; TCRdb's copy has only in-frame clones and lacks some. The table lists about 200,000 clones, about 82% of them singletons, with 4.5% to 6.5% in the top ten. In terms of age and location, participants ranged from roughly 18 to 95 years and lived in about 25 US areas. This receptor was obtained from a man aged 35 to 55 with acute COVID-19. The sample was PBMCs or T cells enriched from blood (not recorded which).

The CDR3 here is CASTPENYGYTF. For the CDR3, the DNA is TGTGCCAGCACCCCCGAGAACTATGGCTACACCTTC. The chain has TRBV2 and TRBJ1-2; D gene ambiguous. Germline V CDR1 and CDR2: SNHLY, FYNNEI. The CDR3 extends over 12 amino acids. The ends were cut back, 7 bases at V and 2 bases at J, with 8 bases in the middle.